This is a list of T cell receptor beta chains from one sample in a study of T cells in Graves' hyperthyroidism and ophthalmopathy. TCRdb recomputed calls from the multiplex PCR reads with MiXCR, one row per CDR3 protein. Among approximately 400,000 distinct CDR3 sequences, about a sixth were seen once, and the ten largest hold roughly 13%. Sequenced: blood. These receptors originate from a woman younger than 30 with Graves' hyperthyroidism. CDR3s include the opening cysteine and the closing phenylalanine or tryptophan. A D gene is named only where the DNA matches it firmly. Size is stated for part of the rows, as once, few or many counts, or as a class when the clone is expanded.

D gene: .; clone size: many; J gene: TRBJ2-7; V gene: TRBV12-3/TRBV12-4; CDR3 DNA: TGTGCCAGCAGCACAGGTTTTGACGAGCAGTACTTC; CDR3 protein: CASSTGFDEQYF
D gene: .; clone size: many; J gene: TRBJ1-5; V gene: TRBV6-1; CDR3 DNA: TGTGCCAGCAGTTACGGGTACAATCAGCCCCAGCATTTT; CDR3 protein: CASSYGYNQPQHF
D gene: .; clone size: few; J gene: TRBJ2-5; V gene: TRBV20-1; CDR3 DNA: TGCAGTGCTACGTTTGGGCGGGGATACCAAGAGACCCAGTACTTC; CDR3 protein: CSATFGRGYQETQYF
D gene: .; clone size: many; J gene: TRBJ1-2; V gene: TRBV10-1; CDR3 DNA: TGCGCCAGCAGTGAAAACACCAACTATGGCTACACCTTC; CDR3 protein: CASSENTNYGYTF
D gene: .; clone size: many; J gene: TRBJ1-2; V gene: TRBV3-1; CDR3 DNA: TGTGCCAGCAGCCTCAGGGACGGAATCTATGGCTACACCTTC; CDR3 protein: CASSLRDGIYGYTF
D gene: TRBD2; clone size: many; J gene: TRBJ2-3; V gene: TRBV7-2; CDR3 DNA: TGTGCCAGCAGCCCAGAGGGAGCGGGGGATACGCAGTATTTT; CDR3 protein: CASSPEGAGDTQYF
D gene: .; clone size: few; J gene: TRBJ1-2; V gene: TRBV12-3/TRBV12-4; CDR3 DNA: TGTGCCAGCAGTTTACAGGGAATGTATGGCTACACCTTC; CDR3 protein: CASSLQGMYGYTF
D gene: .; clone size: .; J gene: TRBJ2-1; V gene: TRBV19; CDR3 DNA: TGTGCCAGTATGGGGAGCCCGATCGTGCAGTTCTTC; CDR3 protein: CASMGSPIVQFF
D gene: .; clone size: few; J gene: TRBJ2-7; V gene: TRBV29-1; CDR3 DNA: TGCAGCGTTGAAGGGAAGTCCTACGAGCAGTACTTC; CDR3 protein: CSVEGKSYEQYF
D gene: .; clone size: .; J gene: TRBJ1-6; V gene: TRBV6-6; CDR3 DNA: TGTGCCAGCAGTTACTCGATCTGGGGGAGCTCCTATAATTCACCCCTCCACTTT; CDR3 protein: CASSYSIWGSSYNSPLHF
D gene: TRBD1; clone size: .; J gene: TRBJ1-1; V gene: TRBV25-1; CDR3 DNA: TGTGCCAGCAGTGCCAACAGGGGGTCGTCAGAAGCTTTCTTT; CDR3 protein: CASSANRGSSEAFF
D gene: .; clone size: few; J gene: TRBJ1-1; V gene: TRBV20-1; CDR3 DNA: TGCAGTGCTAGTTTTCCAGGGTTGGGGAACACTGAAGCTTTCTTT; CDR3 protein: CSASFPGLGNTEAFF
D gene: .; clone size: .; J gene: TRBJ1-6; V gene: TRBV7-6; CDR3 DNA: TGTGCCAGCAGCTTAAACCCCGGACAGATTTCATTCTTAAGCTCCTATAATTCACCCCTCCACTTT; CDR3 protein: CASSLNPGQISFLSSYNSPLHF
D gene: TRBD2; clone size: many; J gene: TRBJ2-1; V gene: TRBV2; CDR3 DNA: TGTGCCAGCAGTGAAGAACTAGCGGGAGGCGACAATGAGCAGTTCTTC; CDR3 protein: CASSEELAGGDNEQFF
D gene: TRBD1; clone size: many; J gene: TRBJ2-3; V gene: TRBV7-2; CDR3 DNA: TGTGCCAGCAGCGCCCGACAGGGATTAGATACGCAGTATTTT; CDR3 protein: CASSARQGLDTQYF
D gene: .; clone size: many; J gene: TRBJ2-3; V gene: TRBV28; CDR3 DNA: TGTGCCAGCAGTTTAGGGTCAGCTAGCACAGATACGCAGTATTTT; CDR3 protein: CASSLGSASTDTQYF
D gene: TRBD1; clone size: many; J gene: TRBJ1-6; V gene: TRBV12-3/TRBV12-4; CDR3 DNA: TGTGCCAGCAGTGGACAAATGGACAGGGCGGGCTCACCCCTCCACTTT; CDR3 protein: CASSGQMDRAGSPLHF